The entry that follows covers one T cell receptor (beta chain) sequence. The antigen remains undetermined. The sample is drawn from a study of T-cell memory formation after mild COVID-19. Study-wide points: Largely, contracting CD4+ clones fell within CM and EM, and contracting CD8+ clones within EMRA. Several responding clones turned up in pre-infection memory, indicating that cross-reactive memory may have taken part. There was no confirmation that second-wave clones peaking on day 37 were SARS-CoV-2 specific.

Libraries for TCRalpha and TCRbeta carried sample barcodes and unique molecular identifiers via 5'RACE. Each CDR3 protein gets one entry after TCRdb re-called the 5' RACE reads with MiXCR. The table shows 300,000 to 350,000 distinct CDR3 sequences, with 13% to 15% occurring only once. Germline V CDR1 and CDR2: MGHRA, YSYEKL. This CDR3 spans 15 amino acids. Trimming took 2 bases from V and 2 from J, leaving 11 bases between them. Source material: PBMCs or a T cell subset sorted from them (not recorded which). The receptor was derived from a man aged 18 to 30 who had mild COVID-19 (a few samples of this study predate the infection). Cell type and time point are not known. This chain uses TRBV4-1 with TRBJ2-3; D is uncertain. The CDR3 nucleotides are TGCGCCAGCAGCCAAAGCGAGAGATACACAGATACGCAGTATTTT. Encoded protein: CASSQSERYTDTQYF.